Listed here are 12 T cell receptor beta chains from one sample, sequenced in a study of post-analysis software for immune sequencing data. Study findings and constraints: The five TRBV segments detected at higher frequency in patients than in controls included TRBV5-6, TRBV5-1 and TRBV20-1.

Researchers reported that TCR beta cDNA libraries carried unique molecular identifiers. In TCRdb, the PCR reads were re-called with MiXCR into one record per CDR3 protein. Among 650,000 to 900,000 distinct CDR3 sequences listed, 46% were seen once. These receptors have no identified antigens. Input material: blood. The receptor set was obtained from a girl aged 5 to 17 with multiple sclerosis.

The table lists this clonotype with many counts. The gene calls are TRBV7-3 and TRBJ2-3; D is possibly TRBD2 (5 bases). The CDR3 loop spans 14 amino acids. Germline CDR1 is SGHTA and CDR2 is FQGTGA. V shed 2 bases and J shed 4 bases, with 10 bases lying between them. CDR3 loop: CASSLGGGSDTQYF. The CDR3 DNA follows: TGTGCCAGCAGCTTAGGAGGCGGCTCAGATACGCAGTATTTT.

V and J are TRBV14 and TRBJ2-3; D is perhaps TRBD2 (6 bases). Deletions cut 5 bases from V and 4 bases from J, with 16 bases between. From germline, CDR1 is SGHDN and CDR2 FVKESK. The CDR3 covers 15 residues. The CDR3 region has the DNA TGTGCCAGCAGCGTGACTGGAGGGTCCGCAGATACGCAGTATTTT. Encoded protein: CASSVTGGSADTQYF.

Comment on this clonotype: One end of the junction does not line up with germline, which may come from a read error. The rearrangement links TRBV6-6 to TRBJ1-1, with TRBD1 identical over 7 bases. The CDR3 totals 15 residues. Per germline, CDR1 MNHNY and CDR2 SVGAGI (reference sequence). CDR3 sequence (DNA): TGTGCCAGCAGGACAGCCGGGACAGCGAACACTGAAACTTTCTTT. As protein: CASRTAGTANTETFF.

V gene TRBV7-6 combines with J gene TRBJ2-7, with D possibly being TRBD1 or TRBD2 (6 bases each). Per the germline V gene, CDR1 is SGHVS and CDR2 is FNYEAQ. The CDR3 consists of 15 residues. The germline V and J ends were trimmed by 5 bases and 7 bases, with 21 bases remaining between them. CDR3 bases: TGTGCCAGCAGCCTACTTAGAAGGGGGGCGATGGAGCAGTACTTC. Translated, it gives CASSLLRRGAMEQYF.

The rearrangement uses TRBV10-3 and TRBJ1-2, with 9 bases matching TRBD1. The trim removed 2 bases at V and 6 bases at J, leaving 7 bases unmatched. Germline loops: CDR1 ENHRY, CDR2 SYGVKD. This CDR3 is built from 15 residues. CDR3 DNA: TGTGCCATCAGTGAGGAAACAGGGGGCACGAATGGCTACACCTTC. It encodes CAISEETGGTNGYTF.

This rearrangement joins TRBV6-2 or TRBV6-3 to TRBJ1-2, with D unclear. This CDR3 is 14 amino acids long. The ends were cut back, 2 bases at V and 4 bases at J, with 11 bases in the middle. The germline V gene encodes CDR1 MNHEY and CDR2 SVGEGT. This chain's CDR3 is CASSYRVMGYGYTF. CDR3 bases: TGTGCCAGCAGTTACCGGGTTATGGGCTATGGCTACACCTTC.

A few counts support this clonotype. The V call is TRBV20-1, the J call TRBJ1-1; no reliable D call. Trimming took off 5 bases at V and 1 base at J, with 17 bases between the two ends. The germline CDR1 and CDR2 sequences are DFQATT and SNEGSKA (reference sequence). CDR3 length: 15 residues. In nucleotides, the CDR3 is TGCAGTGCTCCGGATCTGGGTAAAAAGAACACTGAAGCTTTCTTT. This codes for CSAPDLGKKNTEAFF.

Comments on this clonotype: Germline and junction disagree at one end, which may indicate a read error. J is TRBJ1-2 and V is TRBV20-1, with a tentative D call TRBD1 (6 bases). The CDR3 has 13 residues. Germline V gene sequence: CDR1 DFQATT, CDR2 SNEGSKA (reference sequence). CDR3 amino acids: CSAPTGADYGYTF. CDR3 coding DNA: TGTAGTGCCCCGACAGGCGCCGACTATGGCTACACCTTC.

This rearrangement joins TRBV6-5 to TRBJ1-1; TRBD1 is a possible D gene (5 bases). The V gene's germline CDR1 is MNHEY and CDR2 SVGAGI. The CDR3 has 15 residues. Trimming pared 0 bases from V and 5 bases from J, leaving 13 bases between. The CDR3: CASSYSGGLGTEAFF. The CDR3 DNA reads TGTGCCAGCAGTTACTCGGGGGGATTGGGAACTGAAGCTTTCTTT.

This sequence joins TRBV12-3 or TRBV12-4 and TRBJ1-4, with 10 bases matching TRBD1. The V and J ends lost 6 bases and 4 bases, in that order; junction bases with no gene match: 5. CDR3 length equals 15 residues. CDR3 DNA: TGTGCCAGCAGCCCCGGGACAGGGGTTAATGAAAAACTGTTTTTT. Protein product: CASSPGTGVNEKLFF.

This chain joins TRBV20-1 and TRBJ2-4; 11 bases agree with TRBD2. The end of the DNA fits TRBJ2-7 better, so the J call may be wrong. Germline V CDR1 and CDR2: DFQATT, SNEGSKA (reference sequence). The CDR3 is 15 residues long. The CDR3 DNA sequence: TGCAGTGCTAGGAAACTAGCGGGAGAGCGCAACGAGCAGTACTTC. It codes for CSARKLAGERNEQYF.

The gene calls are TRBV11-2 and TRBJ1-5; D might be TRBD1 (6 bases). CDR3 length: 15 amino acids. Deletions cut 1 base from V and 7 bases from J, with 14 bases between. CDR1 and CDR2 from the germline V gene are SGHAT and FQNNGV. The DNA of the CDR3 is TGTGCCAGCAGCTTAGGGGCAGGGGATGAACAGCCCCAGCATTTT. Protein sequence: CASSLGAGDEQPQHF. The full variable domain, rest sourced from reference TRBV11-2 and TRBJ1-5, is EAGVAQSPRYKIIEKRQSVAFWCNPISGHATLYWYQQILGQGPKLLIQFQNNGVVDDSQLPKDRFSAERLKGVDSTLKIQPAKLEDSAVYLCASSLGAGDEQPQHFGDGTRLSIL.